The entry that follows covers one TCR beta chain sequence. Its cognate antigen is unknown. CDR3 length equals 15 residues. The V end was cut by 2 bases, the J end by 1 base, with 12 bases between. Germline CDR1 and CDR2: SGHAT and FQNNGV. The data were obtained in a study of cytomegalovirus exposure and HLA in healthy donors. Study-wide context: Unique TCRs numbering roughly 80 million, obtained from HLA-typed donors, made up an early data release. Findings and caveats of the study: CMV serostatus was the sole immune exposure information available. Analyses of presence and absence presupposed an approximately uniform sequencing depth across donors.

PCR used 60 Vbeta primers and 13 Jbeta primers. Measured with immunoSEQ multiplex PCR; TCRdb has only the in-frame clones, and not every one. The profile shows about 110,000 clones, 75% to 85% of them singletons. Each donor's status was that of a healthy bone marrow donor. The rearrangement links TRBV11-2 to TRBJ2-7; maybe TRBD1 (6 bases). Sequencing was done on a sample of PBMCs. This TCR was sampled from a man aged 45-60 years in good health and CMV-seronegative. The DNA of the CDR3 is TGTGCCAGCAGCTTAACAGGGTCTCCATCCTACGAGCAGTACGTC. It is translated as CASSLTGSPSYEQYV.